This is a list of T cell receptor beta chains from one sample in a study of T-cell reconstitution after alpha-beta-depleted transplantation in children. TCRdb called the PCR reads again in MiXCR, with one record for every CDR3 protein. The table lists around 370,000 distinct CDR3 sequences, about a tenth of them singletons, with approximately 2.3% in the top ten. Sequences were derived from PBMCs from the stem cell graft donor, sampled from the stem cell graft. These receptor sequences come from a human donor who donated a stem cell graft to a child with acute lymphoblastic leukemia. CDR3s include the opening cysteine and the closing phenylalanine or tryptophan. D genes are given only for firm matches. Some rows have no size entry. The others give once, few or many, or a class for an expanded clone.

V,size,length,D,J,CDR3,DNA
TRBV10-3,few,10,.,TRBJ2-5,CATGGETQYF,TGTGCCACCGGGGGAGAGACCCAGTACTTC
TRBV11-1,few,11,.,TRBJ2-1,CASSARAEQFF,TGTGCCAGCAGCGCCAGGGCCGAGCAGTTCTTC
TRBV29-1,many,15,TRBD2,TRBJ2-4,CSVEDFAGELNIQYF,TGCAGCGTTGAAGATTTCGCGGGAGAATTGAACATTCAGTACTTC
TRBV4-1,few,13,.,TRBJ1-3,CASSQFSGNTIYF,TGCGCCAGCAGCCAGTTCTCTGGAAACACCATATATTTT
TRBV5-1,.,15,TRBD1,TRBJ1-3,CASSRGTGTGNTIYF,TGCGCCAGCAGCAGAGGGACAGGTACAGGAAACACCATATATTTT
TRBV5-1,many,17,.,TRBJ1-5,CASSLGEGKSSNQPQHF,TGCGCCAGCAGCTTGGGAGAGGGCAAGTCTAGCAATCAGCCCCAGCATTTT
TRBV7-9,few,18,TRBD2,TRBJ2-1,CASSPNLAGGPSYNEQFF,TGTGCCAGCAGCCCCAACCTAGCGGGAGGCCCTTCCTACAATGAGCAGTTCTTC
TRBV6-2/TRBV6-3,few,12,.,TRBJ2-7,CASSDYPGEQYF,TGTGCCAGCAGTGACTATCCTGGGGAGCAGTACTTC
TRBV20-1,many,15,TRBD2,TRBJ2-7,CSARDRLAGGYEQYF,TGCAGTGCTAGAGATAGACTAGCGGGAGGGTACGAGCAGTACTTC
TRBV6-2/TRBV6-3,many,11,.,TRBJ2-2,CASSRGGELFF,TGTGCCAGCAGCAGGGGCGGGGAGCTGTTTTTT
TRBV4-2,.,19,TRBD2,TRBJ2-4,CASSQDRETSGSEENIQYF,TGTGCCAGCAGCCAAGATCGGGAGACTAGCGGGAGTGAAGAAAACATTCAGTACTTC
TRBV4-3,.,16,.,TRBJ2-5,CASSQVGSGGWETQYF,TGCGCCAGCAGCCAAGTTGGTTCGGGGGGCTGGGAGACCCAGTACTTC
TRBV14,few,16,TRBD1,TRBJ2-1,CASSQADRGPLGEQFF,TGTGCCAGCAGCCAAGCGGACAGGGGCCCTCTCGGTGAGCAGTTCTTC
TRBV7-9,many,14,.,TRBJ1-4,CASSLGTSWEKLFF,TGTGCCAGCAGCTTAGGGACCTCGTGGGAAAAACTGTTTTTT
TRBV11-2,many,12,.,TRBJ2-7,CASSFGGREQYF,TGTGCCAGCAGCTTTGGGGGTAGGGAGCAGTACTTC
TRBV7-9,.,15,TRBD1,TRBJ1-2,CASSPATGLNYGYTF,TGTGCCAGCAGCCCGGCGACAGGGCTTAACTATGGCTACACCTTC
TRBV7-2,many,15,TRBD2,TRBJ2-2,CASTQASGHTGELFF,TGTGCCAGCACCCAGGCTAGCGGACACACCGGGGAGCTGTTTTTT
TRBV28,few,14,.,TRBJ2-2,CASSPDMNTGELFF,TGTGCCAGCAGTCCCGACATGAACACCGGGGAGCTGTTTTTT